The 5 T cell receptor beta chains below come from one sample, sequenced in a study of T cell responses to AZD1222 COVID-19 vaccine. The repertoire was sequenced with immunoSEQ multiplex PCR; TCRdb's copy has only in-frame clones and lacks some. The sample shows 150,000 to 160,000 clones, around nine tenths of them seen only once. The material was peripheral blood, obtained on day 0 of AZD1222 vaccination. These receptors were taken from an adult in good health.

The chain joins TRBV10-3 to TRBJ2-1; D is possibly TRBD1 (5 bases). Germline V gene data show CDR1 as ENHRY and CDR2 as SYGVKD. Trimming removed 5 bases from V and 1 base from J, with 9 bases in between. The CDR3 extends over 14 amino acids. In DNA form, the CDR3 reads TGTGCCATCAGTACCGACAGTTCCTACAATGAGCAGTTCTTC. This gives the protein CAISTDSSYNEQFF.

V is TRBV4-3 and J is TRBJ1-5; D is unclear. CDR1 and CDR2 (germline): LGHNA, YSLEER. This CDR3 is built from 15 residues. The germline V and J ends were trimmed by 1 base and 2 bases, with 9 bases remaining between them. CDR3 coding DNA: TGCGCCAGCAGCCAAGGGGCCCGGGGCAATCAGCCCCAGCATTTT. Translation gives CASSQGARGNQPQHF.

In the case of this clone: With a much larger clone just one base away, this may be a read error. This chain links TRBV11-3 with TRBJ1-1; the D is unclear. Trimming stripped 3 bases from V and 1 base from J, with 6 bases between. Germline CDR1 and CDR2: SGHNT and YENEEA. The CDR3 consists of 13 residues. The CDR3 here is CASSFRQNTEAFF. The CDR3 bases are TGTGCCAGCAGCTTCCGACAGAACACTGAAGCTTTCTTT.

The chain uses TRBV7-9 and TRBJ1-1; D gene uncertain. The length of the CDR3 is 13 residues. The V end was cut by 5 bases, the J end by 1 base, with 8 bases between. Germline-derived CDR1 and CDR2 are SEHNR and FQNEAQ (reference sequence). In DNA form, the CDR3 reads TGTGCCAGCAGCCCACCGGGGAACACTGAAGCTTTCTTT. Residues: CASSPPGNTEAFF.

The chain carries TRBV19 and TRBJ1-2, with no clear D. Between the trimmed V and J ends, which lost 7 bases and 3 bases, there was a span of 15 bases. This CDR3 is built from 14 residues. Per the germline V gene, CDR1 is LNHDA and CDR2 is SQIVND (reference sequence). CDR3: CASNLGDLYYGYTF. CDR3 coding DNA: TGTGCCAGTAATTTGGGTGATCTTTACTATGGCTACACCTTC.